The next 8 T cell receptor beta chains were all read from a single sample in a study of Ad26.COV2.S vaccination and SARS-CoV-2 variants. The table came from immunoSEQ multiplex PCR; TCRdb's copy has only in-frame clones and leaves some out. Among 440,000 or so clones, 90% were seen once, and the ten largest hold approximately 4.5%. As for treatment: approximately 18 received Ad26.COV2.S at low or high dose, single or two shots; 5 received placebo; per-sample allocation not given. Specimen acquisition occurred on day 63 following the initial vaccine or placebo injection. The source material was peripheral blood, sampled in a trial of Ad26.COV2.S vaccine versus placebo. All receptors derive from a person aged 18 to 59 who received the Ad26.COV2.S COVID-19 vaccine or a placebo.

CDR3 in amino acids: CASSSDRGDYGYTF. The CDR3 DNA is TGTGCCAGCAGCTCGGACAGGGGAGATTATGGCTACACCTTC. The chain recombines TRBV7-2 with TRBJ1-2; 9 bases fit TRBD1. Germline V lookup: CDR1 SGHTA, CDR2 FQGNSA. This CDR3 region has 14 residues. V dropped 4 bases and J dropped 5; count of bases not matched to a gene: 5.

This chain connects TRBV5-4 to TRBJ2-7, with unresolved D. The CDR3 spans 13 residues. Germline V gene lookup returns CDR1 SGHNT and CDR2 YYREEE (reference sequence). Trimming took 5 bases from V and 0 from J, leaving 9 bases between them. The CDR3 DNA reads as TGTGCCAGCAGGGACGTGAGCTCCTACGAGCAGTACTTC. Translation gives CASRDVSSYEQYF.

In DNA, the CDR3 is TGTGCCAGCAGCCAAGAGGGGAGCTTCCCCTACGAGCAGTACTTC. It codes for CASSQEGSFPYEQYF. The chain combines TRBV4-2 with TRBJ2-7; D is perhaps TRBD2 (5 bases). V was shortened by 0 bases and J by 2 bases, with 11 bases between the two germline ends. CDR1 is LGHNA, CDR2 YNFKEQ, per germline. The CDR3 runs to 15 residues.

The rearrangement uses TRBV28 and TRBJ1-2, with TRBD1 identical over 7 bases. Germline V gives CDR1 MDHEN, CDR2 SYDVKM. CDR3 length equals 18 residues. With 5 bases clipped from V and 0 bases from J, the junction kept 15 bases outside the gene matches. The CDR3 loop reads CASSPRTWTGKANYGYTF. DNA of the CDR3: TGTGCCAGCAGTCCCCGGACGTGGACAGGTAAAGCTAACTATGGCTACACCTTC.

V and J are TRBV27 and TRBJ1-1; the D is unclear. There are 14 residues in the CDR3. Germline V lookup: CDR1 MNHEY, CDR2 SMNVEV (reference sequence). The germline V and J ends were trimmed by 5 bases and 1 base, with 11 bases remaining between them. The chain's CDR3 is CASSPTRQNTEAFF. CDR3 nucleotide sequence: TGTGCCAGCAGTCCAACCCGACAGAACACTGAAGCTTTCTTT.

The chain links TRBV12-3 or TRBV12-4 to TRBJ2-7; D may be TRBD1 (5 bases). This CDR3 contains 13 residues. Trimming shortened V by 6 bases and J by 3 bases, and 12 bases separated the two germline ends. The CDR3 is CASRAGIDYEQYF. For the CDR3, the DNA is TGTGCCAGCAGAGCAGGGATCGACTACGAGCAGTACTTC.

The genes are TRBV6-2 or TRBV6-3 and TRBJ1-5; D is perhaps TRBD1 (6 bases). CDR1 MNHEY and CDR2 SVGEGT come from the germline V gene. Deletions cut 2 bases from V and 3 bases from J, with 17 bases between. This CDR3 has 17 amino acids. CDR3 in amino acids: CASSYDYREMNNQPQHF. The CDR3 bases are TGTGCCAGCAGTTACGACTACAGGGAAATGAACAATCAGCCCCAGCATTTT.

The chain joins TRBV11-2 to TRBJ2-7; D possibly matches TRBD1 or TRBD2 (5 bases each). V gave up 0 bases and J gave up 1 base, with 16 bases separating them. Germline V CDR1 and CDR2: SGHAT, FQNNGV. The CDR3 has 17 amino acids. CDR3 coding DNA: TGTGCCAGCAGCTTAGATCTTACTAGGGGAGTATCCTACGAGCAGTACTTC. This codes for CASSLDLTRGVSYEQYF.